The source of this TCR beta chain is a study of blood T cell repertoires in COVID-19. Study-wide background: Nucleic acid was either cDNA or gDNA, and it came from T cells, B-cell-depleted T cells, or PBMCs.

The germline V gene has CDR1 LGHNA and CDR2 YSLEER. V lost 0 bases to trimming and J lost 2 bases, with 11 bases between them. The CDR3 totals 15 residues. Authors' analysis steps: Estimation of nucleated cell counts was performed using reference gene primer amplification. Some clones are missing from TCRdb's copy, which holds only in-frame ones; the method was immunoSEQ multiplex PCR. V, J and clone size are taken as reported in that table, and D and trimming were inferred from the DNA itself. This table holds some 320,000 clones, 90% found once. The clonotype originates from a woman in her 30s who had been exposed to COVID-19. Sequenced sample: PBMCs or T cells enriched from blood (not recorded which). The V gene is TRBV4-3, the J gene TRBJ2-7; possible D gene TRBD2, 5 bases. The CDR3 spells CASSQDLRGTYEQYF. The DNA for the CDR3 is TGCGCCAGCAGCCAAGATTTGAGAGGGACCTACGAGCAGTACTTC.